A selection of T cell receptor beta chains follows, all from one sample in a study of shared clonotypes between healthy human individuals. TCRdb's table, derived via immunoSEQ multiplex PCR, lists solely in-frame clones and lacks some. The table records about 1.1 million clones, 60% to 80% of them present only once. Material for sequencing was memory CD4+ T cells from PBMCs. Receptors were obtained from a man younger than 35 in good health. Some clones in this sample may be carry-over from other donors' samples. CDR3s include the opening cysteine and the closing phenylalanine or tryptophan. D genes are given only for firm matches. The listing skips clone size in some rows; elsewhere it reads once, few, many or a size class.

CDR3aa	CDR3nt	v_gene	d_gene	j_gene	len	abundance
CASSRGANTGELFF	TGTGCCAGCAGTCGCGGGGCGAACACCGGGGAGCTGTTTTTT	TRBV7-3	.	TRBJ2-2	14	.
CASSSGEGRPNEKLFF	TGTGCCAGCAGCTCCGGTGAGGGACGACCTAATGAAAAACTGTTTTTT	TRBV11-1	.	TRBJ1-4	16	.
CTSSQDPQLAGGLETQYF	TGCACCAGCAGCCAAGATCCACAACTAGCGGGAGGGTTGGAGACCCAGTACTTC	TRBV1	.	TRBJ2-5	18	.
CASTQTTGTEAFF	TGTGCCAGCACCCAAACCACCGGCACTGAAGCTTTCTTT	TRBV7-2	.	TRBJ1-1	13	.
CASSFRETGGVSGYTF	TGTGCCAGCAGCTTTAGAGAGACAGGGGGAGTAAGTGGCTACACCTTC	TRBV7-2	TRBD1	TRBJ1-2	16	once
CASPPPAGRGLFF	TGTGCCAGCCCCCCTCCAGCGGGAAGGGGGCTGTTTTTT	TRBV25-1	TRBD2	TRBJ2-2	13	.
CASSQGGSGREETQYF	TGTGCCAGCAGCCAAGGTGGTAGCGGGAGGGAAGAGACCCAGTACTTC	TRBV4-2	TRBD2	TRBJ2-5	16	.
CAWSEQITDTQYF	TGTGCCTGGAGTGAACAGATAACAGATACGCAGTATTTT	TRBV30	.	TRBJ2-3	13	.
CASSLTAGPYNEQFF	TGTGCCAGCAGCTTAACCGCGGGACCCTACAATGAGCAGTTCTTC	TRBV7-3	.	TRBJ2-1	15	.
CASSVGDSRATQYF	TGTGCCAGCAGCGTAGGGGACTCCCGAGCGACCCAGTACTTC	TRBV9	.	TRBJ2-5	14	.
CASSWGTSGTPSTDTQYF	TGCGCCAGCAGCTGGGGGACTAGCGGAACACCTAGCACAGATACGCAGTATTTT	TRBV5-1	TRBD2	TRBJ2-3	18	.
CSAKGTYEQYF	TGCAGTGCCAAGGGAACCTACGAGCAGTACTTC	TRBV20-1	.	TRBJ2-7	11	.
CASRGQGRADTQYF	TGTGCCAGCAGGGGACAGGGGAGGGCAGATACGCAGTATTTT	TRBV6-1	TRBD1	TRBJ2-3	14	few
CAISGGGTEAFF	TGTGCCATCAGTGGAGGGGGCACTGAAGCTTTCTTT	TRBV10-3	.	TRBJ1-1	12	few
CASMGGAKEQYF	TGTGCCAGCATGGGGGGGGCTAAAGAGCAGTACTTC	TRBV27	.	TRBJ2-7	12	.
CASSWRPSSYEQYF	TGTGCCAGCAGCTGGAGACCAAGCTCCTACGAGCAGTACTTC	TRBV2	.	TRBJ2-7	14	.
CASSLAQANSPLHF	TGTGCCAGCAGCTTGGCCCAGGCAAATTCACCCCTCCACTTT	TRBV5-4	.	TRBJ1-6	14	.
CAWSGGTGRSYNSPLHF	TGTGCCTGGAGTGGGGGGACAGGGAGGTCCTATAATTCACCCCTCCACTTT	TRBV30	TRBD1	TRBJ1-6	17	.
CASSLMGAGANEKLFF	TGTGCCAGCAGTTTAATGGGGGCGGGGGCTAATGAAAAACTGTTTTTT	TRBV28	.	TRBJ1-4	16	many
CASSQDGGSNQPQHF	TGCGCCAGCAGCCAAGACGGGGGGAGCAATCAGCCCCAGCATTTT	TRBV4-1	.	TRBJ1-5	15	.
CASSPTRSGISGRAGNEQFF	TGTGCCAGCAGCCCCACCCGGTCGGGGATCAGCGGGAGGGCCGGCAATGAGCAGTTCTTC	TRBV7-8	TRBD2	TRBJ2-1	20	.
CASSSDSYNEQFF	TGCGCCAGCAGCTCTGACAGCTACAATGAGCAGTTCTTC	TRBV5-1	.	TRBJ2-1	13	.
CASSLVRVAGANEQFF	TGTGCCAGCAGCTTAGTCCGGGTAGCGGGAGCGAATGAGCAGTTCTTC	TRBV7-8	TRBD2	TRBJ2-1	16	.
CASSSGPRDQPQHF	TGTGCCAGCAGTTCAGGCCCCAGGGATCAGCCCCAGCATTTT	TRBV2	.	TRBJ1-5	14	.
CAIRDGQVGEQFF	TGTGCTATCAGGGACGGACAGGTGGGTGAGCAGTTCTTC	TRBV10-3	TRBD1	TRBJ2-1	13	.
CASLGITGDQPQHF	TGTGCCAGCCTAGGGATTACAGGGGATCAGCCCCAGCATTTT	TRBV19	TRBD1	TRBJ1-5	14	.
CASSLGLAGINEQFF	TGTGCCAGCAGCTTAGGACTAGCGGGCATCAATGAGCAGTTCTTC	TRBV11-2	TRBD2	TRBJ2-1	15	.
CASSDAWADTQYF	TGTGCCAGCAGTGATGCGTGGGCAGATACGCAGTATTTT	TRBV6-1	.	TRBJ2-3	13	.
CASSLRGAANTGELFF	TGTGCCAGCAGCCTCCGTGGGGCGGCGAACACCGGGGAGCTGTTTTTT	TRBV7-9	.	TRBJ2-2	16	.
CASSVGLAGTGELFF	TGTGCCAGCAGTGTCGGACTAGCGGGCACCGGGGAGCTGTTTTTT	TRBV2	TRBD2	TRBJ2-2	15	.
CASSQSPTSGELFF	TGCGCCAGCAGCCAAAGCCCGACCAGCGGGGAGCTGTTTTTT	TRBV4-3	.	TRBJ2-2	14	few
CASSPGAGEKLFF	TGTGCCAGCTCCCCAGGGGCCGGTGAAAAACTGTTTTTT	TRBV18	.	TRBJ1-4	13	once
CASSTSGQGGGYTF	TGTGCCAGCAGCACTAGCGGGCAGGGCGGGGGCTACACCTTC	TRBV11-2	.	TRBJ1-2	14	.
CAWNQDTAYEQYF	TGTGCCTGGAACCAGGACACCGCCTACGAGCAGTACTTC	TRBV30	.	TRBJ2-7	13	.
CASSFTYQETQYF	TGTGCCAGCAGTTTTACATACCAAGAGACCCAGTACTTC	TRBV28	.	TRBJ2-5	13	.
CASSNLGLAGETQYF	TGTGCCAGCAGCAACCTCGGACTAGCCGGGGAGACCCAGTACTTC	TRBV7-3	TRBD2	TRBJ2-5	15	.
CASSGLAGGGETQYF	TGTGCCAGCAGTGGTCTAGCGGGAGGGGGAGAGACCCAGTACTTC	TRBV2	TRBD2	TRBJ2-5	15	.
CASSPQGLTYEQYF	TGTGCCAGCAGTCCCCAGGGATTAACCTACGAGCAGTACTTC	TRBV27	.	TRBJ2-7	14	.
CASSLVTSGSRGTQYF	TGCGCCAGCAGCTTGGTAACTAGCGGGAGTCGGGGGACCCAGTACTTC	TRBV5-1	TRBD2	TRBJ2-5	16	.
CATSRSFRVYETQYF	TGTGCCACCAGCAGGTCCTTCAGGGTGTATGAGACCCAGTACTTC	TRBV15	.	TRBJ2-5	15	.
CASSLGRAAAFF	TGTGCCAGCAGTTTAGGGCGGGCCGCGGCTTTCTTT	TRBV28	.	TRBJ1-1	12	.
CASRSLGARGGNQPQHF	TGTGCCAGCAGATCTCTCGGGGCCCGCGGTGGCAATCAGCCCCAGCATTTT	TRBV28	.	TRBJ1-5	17	.
CASRVLNTEAFF	TGTGCCAGCAGAGTCCTGAACACTGAAGCTTTCTTT	TRBV6-1	.	TRBJ1-1	12	.
CASSTWGLAAYNEQFF	TGTGCCAGCAGCACGTGGGGGCTAGCGGCCTACAATGAGCAGTTCTTC	TRBV11-2	.	TRBJ2-1	16	.
CASSPGQGSSYEQYF	TGTGCCAGCAGCCCAGGACAGGGTAGCTCCTACGAGCAGTACTTC	TRBV5-4	TRBD1	TRBJ2-7	15	.
CASSDPGGQETQYF	TGCGCCAGCAGCGACCCGGGAGGGCAAGAGACCCAGTACTTC	TRBV5-1	TRBD2	TRBJ2-5	14	.
CASSPGTAASYEQYF	TGCGCCAGCAGCCCGGGGACAGCTGCTTCCTACGAGCAGTACTTC	TRBV5-1	TRBD1	TRBJ2-7	15	.
CASRTGTELLTGGREQFF	TGTGCCAGCAGAACCGGGACAGAGCTTCTGACCGGCGGTAGGGAGCAGTTCTTC	TRBV7-2	TRBD1	TRBJ2-1	18	.
CASSSLPRLAGPYNEQFF	TGTGCCAGCAGTAGCCTCCCCCGACTAGCGGGGCCCTACAATGAGCAGTTCTTC	TRBV28	TRBD2	TRBJ2-1	18	.
CASSPPTSYGYTF	TGTGCCAGCTCACCACCGACCTCCTATGGCTACACCTTC	TRBV18	.	TRBJ1-2	13	once
CASSEQPGQGAHGYTF	TGCGCCAGCAGCGAACAACCGGGACAGGGGGCTCATGGCTACACCTTC	TRBV5-1	TRBD1	TRBJ1-2	16	.
CASSLNEETQYF	TGTGCCAGCAGTTTAAACGAAGAGACCCAGTACTTC	TRBV28	.	TRBJ2-5	12	.
CASSLGFVAAFF	TGTGCCAGCAGTCTCGGCTTTGTGGCAGCTTTCTTT	TRBV28	.	TRBJ1-1	12	.